Each of the 22 T cell receptor beta chains below was sequenced from the same sample in a study of T cell responses to AZD1222 COVID-19 vaccine. Produced via immunoSEQ multiplex PCR; TCRdb's table is partial and in-frame only. The table has some 150,000 clones, approximately 85% seen once. The material was peripheral blood, obtained on day 0 of AZD1222 vaccination. Receptors were obtained from an adult in good health.

The chain recombines TRBV6-5 with TRBJ1-2; weak D call: TRBD1 (5 bases). The V end was cut by 5 bases, the J end by 13 bases, with 20 bases between. Germline lookup yields CDR1 MNHEY and CDR2 SVGAGI. The CDR3 is 13 residues long. The CDR3 nucleotides are TGTGCCAGCAGTCCCCGGACAACAGGTTCCTCCACCTTC. Encoded protein: CASSPRTTGSSTF.

This clone has just a few counts. This chain links TRBV19 with TRBJ2-2; the D gene is possibly TRBD1 (5 bases). The CDR3 consists of 14 residues. Germline CDR1 and CDR2: LNHDA and SQIVND (reference sequence). With 6 bases removed from V and 5 bases from J, the gap between germline ends came to 13 bases. The CDR3 coding sequence is TGTGCCAGTAGGACTGTAGGGGAAACCGGGGAGCTGTTTTTT. Its protein is CASRTVGETGELFF.

V gene TRBV18 combines with J gene TRBJ1-1, with TRBD1 as a possible D gene (5 bases). V shed 4 bases and J shed 3 bases, with 12 bases lying between them. CDR3 length: 14 residues. Germline CDR1 and CDR2: KGHSH and LQKENI. CDR3 sequence: CASSLNARDTEAFF. The CDR3 DNA reads TGTGCCAGCTCACTAAATGCCAGGGACACTGAAGCTTTCTTT.

This clone occurred a few times. V usage is TRBV6-1 and J usage is TRBJ2-7, with 9 bases that match TRBD2. Germline V gives CDR1 MNHNS, CDR2 SASEGT. The CDR3 totals 14 residues. J gave up 6 bases and V 1 base, and 4 bases lay outside the gene matches. CDR3 nucleotide sequence: TGTGCCAGCAGTGAAGAGGGGACTAGCATCGAGCAGTACTTC. It is translated as CASSEEGTSIEQYF.

V gene TRBV10-2 combines with J gene TRBJ2-1; D remains ambiguous. In germline, CDR1 is WSHSY, CDR2 SAAADI. V shed 6 bases and J shed 10 bases, with 10 bases lying between them. The CDR3 runs 11 residues. The CDR3 DNA reads as TGCGCCAGCAGGTCGGTATGGGAGCAGTTCTTC. This codes for CASRSVWEQFF.

The gene calls are TRBV7-9 and TRBJ2-5; D is undetermined. This CDR3 spans 12 amino acids. Trimming shortened V by 5 bases and J by 4 bases, and 8 bases separated the two germline ends. Germline CDR1 reads SEHNR; CDR2 reads FQNEAQ (reference sequence). CDR3 loop: CASSITRETQYF. The CDR3 coding sequence is TGTGCCAGCAGCATTACCCGAGAGACCCAGTACTTC.

Comment on this clone: The junction departs from germline at one end; a sequencing error may be responsible. This chain joins TRBV10-3 and TRBJ2-7, with D hard to call. Per germline, CDR1 ENHRY and CDR2 SYGVKD. This CDR3 is 14 amino acids long. This chain's CDR3 is CAICEATGSKEQYF. The CDR3 DNA follows: TGTGCCATCTGTGAGGCGACCGGGTCAAAGGAGCAGTACTTC.

This clone turned up a few times. The chain combines TRBV11-1 with TRBJ2-1; D is possibly TRBD2 (6 bases). V was trimmed by 3 bases and J by 5 bases, leaving 8 bases between them. This CDR3 is 13 amino acids long. Germline CDR1 SGHAT, CDR2 FQDESV (reference sequence). The CDR3: CASSLGLNNEQFF. DNA of the CDR3: TGTGCCAGCAGCTTGGGACTGAACAATGAGCAGTTCTTC.

V usage is TRBV18 and J usage is TRBJ1-1, with 7 bases matching TRBD1. The CDR3 totals 12 residues. The V and J ends lost 8 bases and 5 bases, in that order; junction bases with no gene match: 5. The germline V gene encodes CDR1 KGHSH and CDR2 LQKENI. In DNA, the CDR3 is TGTGCCAGCACCAGGGGGGAGACTGAAGCTTTCTTT. Translating gives CASTRGETEAFF.

The V and J genes are TRBV5-6 and TRBJ1-4; 10 nucleotides agree with TRBD1. This CDR3 has 14 residues. The J segment lost 7 bases and the V segment lost 4 bases, leaving 4 bases of the junction unmatched. Germline values: CDR1 SGHDT, CDR2 YYEEEE. CDR3 loop: CASSRGQGSEKLFF. The CDR3 bases are TGTGCCAGCAGCAGGGGACAGGGGAGTGAAAAACTGTTTTTT.

This chain uses TRBV3-1 (or the pseudogene TRBV3-2) with TRBJ1-1; D call uncertain. The CDR3 sequence is 14 residues long. Germline CDR1 is LGHDT and CDR2 is YNNKEL (reference sequence). Trimming took 4 bases from V and 5 from J, leaving 14 bases between them. The CDR3 protein is CASSPLSGRTEAFF. The CDR3 DNA reads TGTGCCAGCAGCCCCCTCTCCGGGCGGACTGAAGCTTTCTTT.

The chain is built from TRBV7-2 and TRBJ1-2; TRBD1 might be the D (5 bases). CDR1 is SGHTA, CDR2 FQGNSA, per germline. The CDR3 consists of 14 residues. V gave up 4 bases and J gave up 4 bases, with 13 bases separating them. CDR3: CASSSRRGPYGYTF. The CDR3 DNA reads as TGTGCCAGCAGCTCCCGGAGGGGCCCCTATGGCTACACCTTC.

V is TRBV9 and J is TRBJ1-6; no clear D. Trimming took off 0 bases at V and 12 bases at J, with 7 bases between the two ends. This CDR3 is built from 12 residues. Germline CDR1 SGDLS, CDR2 YYNGEE. CDR3 coding DNA: TGTGCCAGCAGCGTAGATGAGAGACCCCTCCACTTT. Protein sequence: CASSVDERPLHF.

The gene calls are TRBV12-5 and TRBJ2-2, with D possibly being TRBD1 (5 bases). CDR3 size: 15 residues. Trimming pared 7 bases from V and 2 bases from J, leaving 14 bases between. Germline CDR1 reads LGHNT; CDR2 reads FRNRAP. This chain's CDR3 is CASAPQGPNTGELFF. The CDR3 DNA reads as TGTGCTAGTGCTCCCCAGGGCCCAAACACCGGGGAGCTGTTTTTT.

The chain links TRBV11-2 to TRBJ1-6, with D uncertain. V gave up 5 bases and J gave up 7 bases, with 12 bases separating them. Germline V gene data show CDR1 as SGHAT and CDR2 as FQNNGV. The CDR3 spans 14 residues. CDR3 in amino acids: CASSLDGSNSPLHF. CDR3 DNA sequence: TGTGCCAGCAGCCTGGACGGATCAAATTCACCCCTCCACTTT.

The chain combines TRBV10-1 with TRBJ2-2, with D unresolved. From germline, CDR1 is WNHNN and CDR2 SYGVQD (reference sequence). The CDR3 spans 14 residues. Trimming left V 6 bases short and J 3 bases short, with 11 bases between. DNA for the CDR3: TGCGCCAGCAGATCTGATGGACACACCGGGGAGCTGTTTTTT. Amino acid sequence: CASRSDGHTGELFF.

The gene calls are TRBV9 and TRBJ2-7, with D possibly being TRBD1 (5 bases). The ends were cut back, 3 bases at V and 0 bases at J, with 13 bases in the middle. This CDR3 comprises 15 residues. Germline CDR1 is SGDLS and CDR2 is YYNGEE. The CDR3 coding sequence is TGTGCCAGCAGCGCCAACCCAGGGTCCTCCTACGAGCAGTACTTC. The encoded protein is CASSANPGSSYEQYF.

The chain has TRBV18 and TRBJ2-5; a weak D match, TRBD2 (6 bases). CDR3 length equals 13 residues. Germline CDR1 KGHSH, CDR2 LQKENI. Trimming pared 8 bases from V and 5 bases from J, leaving 15 bases between. CDR3 residues: CASLGTLGETQYF. DNA for the CDR3: TGTGCCAGCCTTGGGACTCTTGGGGAGACCCAGTACTTC.

This clone was observed once. The chain is built from TRBV18 and TRBJ1-1; D remains unclear. The CDR3 extends over 14 amino acids. Germline lookup yields CDR1 KGHSH and CDR2 LQKENI. Trimming stripped 2 bases from V and 4 bases from J, with 11 bases between. CDR3 sequence reads: CASSPSSAGTEAFF. CDR3 bases: TGTGCCAGCTCACCATCTTCCGCCGGCACTGAAGCTTTCTTT.

This chain joins TRBV25-1 and TRBJ1-2, with 7 positions matching TRBD1. The V segment lost 1 base and the J segment 2 bases; nucleotides outside the gene matches: 7. The germline CDR1 and CDR2 sequences are MGHDK and SYGVNS. The CDR3 runs to 16 residues. The CDR3: CASSESKGALNYGYTF. CDR3 DNA: TGTGCCAGCAGTGAATCGAAGGGGGCTTTGAACTATGGCTACACCTTC.

The chain is built from TRBV16 and TRBJ1-4, with 9 nucleotides matching TRBD1. V gave up 3 bases and J gave up 8 bases; unmatched junction bases: 4. Germline CDR1 reads KGHSY; CDR2 reads FQNENV. There are 14 residues in the CDR3. CDR3 bases: TGTGCCAGCAGCCACCGACAGGGGGAAGAAAAACTGTTTTTT. It is translated as CASSHRQGEEKLFF.

V and J are TRBV25-1 and TRBJ1-2; 7 bases are shared with TRBD1. With 0 bases clipped from V and 7 bases from J, the junction kept 2 bases outside the gene matches. Germline V gene lookup returns CDR1 MGHDK and CDR2 SYGVNS. The CDR3 has 13 amino acids. The CDR3 region has the DNA TGTGCCAGCAGTGAATATACAGGGGTTGGCTACACCTTC. This gives the protein CASSEYTGVGYTF.